These 23 T cell receptor beta chains were sequenced from one sample in a study of blood T cell repertoires in COVID-19. Generated by immunoSEQ multiplex PCR, the TCRdb table keeps only in-frame clones and is missing some. This table has more than 100,000 clones, around 91% appearing once. The sequenced material came from peripheral blood. All receptors derive from a woman aged 60-75 years with COVID-19, enrolled during active disease.

This chain links TRBV2 with TRBJ1-1, with D unresolved. The V gene's germline CDR1 is SNHLY and CDR2 FYNNEI. This CDR3 spans 12 amino acids. V lost 3 bases and J 9 bases, leaving 11 bases between the germline ends. CDR3 sequence reads: CASSDPGLKAFF. Written as DNA, the CDR3 is TGTGCCAGCAGTGATCCAGGCTTGAAAGCTTTCTTT.

This rearrangement joins TRBV4-2 to TRBJ2-1; tentative D call: TRBD2 (6 bases). The CDR3 spans 15 residues. Deletions cut 1 base from V and 6 bases from J, with 13 bases between. Germline-derived CDR1 and CDR2 are LGHNA and YNFKEQ. CDR3 in amino acids: CASSQVGRIGNEQFF. CDR3 coding DNA: TGTGCCAGCAGCCAAGTGGGGAGGATTGGCAATGAGCAGTTCTTC.

The J gene is TRBJ1-2, the V gene TRBV6-5; TRBD1 matches 8 bases. The germline V gene encodes CDR1 MNHEY and CDR2 SVGAGI. The CDR3 runs 13 residues. The J segment lost 9 bases and the V segment lost 6 bases, leaving 9 bases of the junction unmatched. CDR3 loop: CASRNTGGSSYTF. For the CDR3, the DNA is TGTGCCAGCAGGAATACAGGGGGTTCTAGCTACACCTTC.

The chain carries TRBV19 and TRBJ1-5; no definite D call. Germline CDR1 reads LNHDA; CDR2 reads SQIVND (reference sequence). The V end lost 1 base, the J end lost 3 bases, and 13 bases lay between the germline ends. This CDR3 has 16 amino acids. The CDR3 loop is CASSIVSPTNNQPQHF. In nucleotides, the CDR3 is TGTGCCAGTAGTATAGTCAGTCCTACTAACAATCAGCCCCAGCATTTT.

This clone was observed a few times. The chain couples TRBV9 to TRBJ1-3; 8 bases align to TRBD1. This CDR3 spans 15 amino acids. V lost 4 bases, J lost 14 bases, and 17 bases stayed unmatched. From germline, CDR1 is SGDLS and CDR2 YYNGEE. DNA for the CDR3: TGTGCCAGCAGCCCTCAAAGGGACAGGCCTCAGCCGGTATATTTT. It yields the protein CASSPQRDRPQPVYF.

The V and J genes are TRBV5-4 and TRBJ2-1, with TRBD2 matching over 13 bases. CDR1 SGHNT and CDR2 YYREEE come from the germline V gene (reference sequence). V shed 7 bases, J shed 9 bases, and the junction held 7 bases outside the gene matches. The CDR3 is made up of 14 amino acids. The CDR3: CASGTSGGATEQFF. CDR3 nucleotides: TGTGCCAGCGGTACTAGCGGGGGGGCCACTGAGCAGTTCTTC.

The genes are TRBV6-5 and TRBJ1-6; possible D gene TRBD1, 6 bases. Between the trimmed V and J ends, which lost 2 bases and 4 bases, there was a span of 12 bases. The CDR3 has 16 residues. Germline loops: CDR1 MNHEY, CDR2 SVGAGI. Here the CDR3 reads CASSYGGQRYNSPLHF. CDR3 nucleotide sequence: TGTGCCAGCAGTTACGGCGGACAGCGATATAATTCACCCCTCCACTTT.

This chain links TRBV5-1 with TRBJ2-3, with D maybe TRBD1 (6 bases). The germline V gene has CDR1 SGHRS and CDR2 YFSETQ. V was cut by 1 base and J by 2 bases, with 11 bases left in between. The CDR3 has 15 residues. The CDR3 DNA is TGCGCCAGCAGCTTGTGGACAGCGCCCACAGATACGCAGTATTTT. Protein product: CASSLWTAPTDTQYF.

Worth noting for this clone: The same CDR3 also results from other DNA sequences found in this sample. V gene TRBV3-1 (or the pseudogene TRBV3-2) combines with J gene TRBJ2-5, with a weak D call TRBD2 (5 bases). Germline V gene sequence: CDR1 LGHDT, CDR2 YNNKEL (reference sequence). This CDR3 has 13 residues. V lost 1 base, J lost 5 bases, and 8 bases lay in between. The CDR3 nucleotides read TGTGCCAGCAGCCAAGGTCCGGGGGAGACCCAGTACTTC. Translating gives CASSQGPGETQYF.

The V gene is TRBV2, the J gene TRBJ2-7, with TRBD1 matching over 8 bases. V was pared by 7 bases and J by 2 bases, with 13 bases of the junction left unmatched. Germline V gene sequence: CDR1 SNHLY, CDR2 FYNNEI. The CDR3 sequence is 16 residues long. The CDR3 protein is CASKRTRQGFTYEQYF. In DNA form, the CDR3 reads TGTGCCAGCAAGCGAACCCGACAGGGGTTTACCTACGAGCAGTACTTC.

The chain combines TRBV20-1 with TRBJ1-2; perhaps TRBD1 as D (5 bases). V lost 3 bases, J lost 5 bases, and 13 bases lay in between. CDR1 and CDR2 from the germline V gene are DFQATT and SNEGSKA (reference sequence). The CDR3 spans 13 residues. The CDR3 region is CSASWGEEYGYTF. The CDR3 bases are TGCAGTGCTAGTTGGGGGGAGGAATATGGCTACACCTTC.

This chain uses TRBV11-3 with TRBJ2-1; TRBD2 matches 8 bases. Germline CDR1 SGHNT, CDR2 YENEEA. V shed 1 base and J 6 bases; nucleotides not matched to a gene: 8. The CDR3 loop spans 16 amino acids. The CDR3 here is CASSLGAGGLINEQFF. For the CDR3, the DNA is TGTGCCAGCAGCTTAGGGGCGGGGGGATTGATCAATGAGCAGTTCTTC.

This clone appeared a few times. This chain connects TRBV7-3 to TRBJ2-2; D might be TRBD2 (5 bases). The CDR3 sequence is 15 residues long. CDR1 is SGHTA and CDR2 is FQGTGA in the germline V gene. Deletions cut 1 base from V and 4 bases from J, with 10 bases between. CDR3 coding DNA: TGTGCCAGCAGCTTAAGTGCAGCGGCCACCGGGGAGCTGTTTTTT. It codes for CASSLSAAATGELFF.

This clone was counted once. The chain recombines TRBV9 with TRBJ2-1; D not resolved. Germline CDR1 is SGDLS and CDR2 is YYNGEE. V lost 0 bases to trimming and J lost 0 bases, with 13 bases between them. This CDR3 spans 17 amino acids. The chain's CDR3 is CASSVVGASSSYNEQFF. CDR3 coding DNA: TGTGCCAGCAGCGTAGTGGGCGCCTCCAGCTCCTACAATGAGCAGTTCTTC.

The chain recombines TRBV2 with TRBJ1-4, with a weak D call TRBD1 (6 bases). This CDR3 has 15 residues. CDR1 and CDR2 (germline): SNHLY, FYNNEI. Between the trimmed V and J ends, which lost 1 base and 3 bases, there was a span of 9 bases. CDR3 in DNA: TGTGCCAGCAGTGAAGGGCAGGGGTCTAATGAAAAACTGTTTTTT. This sequence encodes CASSEGQGSNEKLFF. Looking up the rest from reference TRBV2 and TRBJ1-4 gives the full variable domain: EPEVTQTPSHQVTQMGQEVILRCVPISNHLYFYWYRQILGQKVEFLVSFYNNEISEKSEIFDDQFSVERPDGSNFTLKIRSTKLEDSAMYFCASSEGQGSNEKLFFGSGTQLSVL.

The chain employs TRBV2 and TRBJ1-6; 7 bases align to TRBD1. This CDR3 region has 14 residues. Germline assignment: CDR1 SNHLY and CDR2 FYNNEI. The V gene end was trimmed by 5 bases and the J gene end by 5 bases; junction bases not matched to a gene: 3. CDR3 residues: CASSWDSDNSPLHF. The CDR3 coding sequence is TGTGCCAGCAGTTGGGACAGCGATAATTCACCCCTCCACTTT.

The V gene is TRBV5-6, the J gene TRBJ2-7; 8 bases align to TRBD1. The V and J ends lost 2 bases and 3 bases, in that order; junction bases with no gene match: 7. Germline loops: CDR1 SGHDT, CDR2 YYEEEE. This CDR3 is 15 amino acids long. The CDR3 DNA reads as TGTGCCAGCAGCTTCACTCAACAGGGGGGCTACGAGCAGTACTTC. Amino acids: CASSFTQQGGYEQYF. The whole variable domain, filled in from reference TRBV5-6 and TRBJ2-7, reads DAGVTQSPTHLIKTRGQQVTLRCSPKSGHDTVSWYQQALGQGPQFIFQYYEEEERQRGNFPDRFSGHQFPNYSSELNVNALLLGDSALYLCASSFTQQGGYEQYFGPGTRLTVT.

V gene TRBV2 combines with J gene TRBJ1-1; D remains unclear. The V gene's germline CDR1 is SNHLY and CDR2 FYNNEI. This CDR3 is 12 amino acids long. Deletions cut 6 bases from V and 0 bases from J, with 5 bases between. The CDR3 nucleotides are TGTGCCAGCAGCACACTGAACACTGAAGCTTTCTTT. It translates to CASSTLNTEAFF.

This chain uses TRBV4-2 with TRBJ2-2; D remains ambiguous. V shed 2 bases and J shed 6 bases, with 10 bases lying between them. The CDR3 runs 14 residues. Germline loops: CDR1 LGHNA, CDR2 YNFKEQ. Written as DNA, the CDR3 is TGTGCCAGCAGCCAACTAGATGAGGCCGGGGAGCTGTTTTTT. It yields the protein CASSQLDEAGELFF.

The V gene is TRBV30, the J gene TRBJ2-2; TRBD1 might be the D (6 bases). Trimming took 0 bases from V and 4 from J, leaving 12 bases between them. Germline CDR1 is GTSNPN and CDR2 is SVGIG (reference sequence). The CDR3 is 15 residues long. This chain's CDR3 is CAWSVRGSATGELFF. In DNA, the CDR3 is TGTGCCTGGAGTGTCAGGGGATCGGCCACCGGGGAGCTGTTTTTT.

The chain joins TRBV2 to TRBJ2-5; 12 bases are a match to TRBD2. Unmatched junction bases numbered 10, after V lost 9 bases and J lost 8 bases. From germline, CDR1 is SNHLY and CDR2 FYNNEI. The CDR3 runs 14 residues. The CDR3 nucleotides are TGTGCCAGTAATCCCAGGACTAGCGGGGAAACCCAGTACTTC. Encoded protein: CASNPRTSGETQYF.

This sequence joins TRBV7-2 and TRBJ1-5; TRBD1 matches at 7 bases. The CDR3 is 17 amino acids. V was pared by 1 base and J by 0 bases, with 6 bases of the junction left unmatched. The V gene's germline CDR1 is SGHTA and CDR2 FQGNSA. CDR3 in DNA: TGTGCCAGCAGCTTAGATGGGACAGTACCTAGCAATCAGCCCCAGCATTTT. This encodes CASSLDGTVPSNQPQHF.

The rearrangement links TRBV5-4 to TRBJ2-6; 9 nucleotides match TRBD2. The CDR3 is 17 amino acids. In germline, CDR1 is SGHNT, CDR2 YYREEE (reference sequence). After removal of 4 bases from V and 2 bases from J, the junction contained 7 bases not matched to a gene. The CDR3 coding sequence is TGTGCCAGCAGCAGGGCAGCGGGGGGAGCTGGGGCCAACGTCCTGACTTTC. It codes for CASSRAAGGAGANVLTF.